The sequence of this TCR beta chain was determined in a study of cytomegalovirus exposure and HLA in healthy donors. Whole-study findings and limits: For most subjects, TCR beta sequences were reported to predict HLA-A and HLA-B alleles with accuracy. It was only CMV serostatus that was available as immune exposure information. Among TCR beta chains of equal frequency, HLA-associated ones were more clonally expanded in a later analysis.

From germline, CDR1 is SGHKS and CDR2 YYEKEE (reference sequence). This CDR3 comprises 16 residues. The V end was cut by 4 bases, the J end by 5 bases, with 21 bases between. A word on this clone: Its antigen is still unknown.

PCR primers comprised 60 Vbeta and 13 Jbeta primers. TCRdb's table, derived via immunoSEQ multiplex PCR, lists solely in-frame clones and lacks some. The repertoire has approximately 84,000 clones, 75% of them found once; the top ten carry approximately 2.3%. The receptor comes from a man between 40 and 49 years old in good health and CMV-seronegative. Sequenced sample: PBMCs. The rearrangement links TRBV5-5 to TRBJ2-5, with D tentatively TRBD1 (6 bases). In DNA, the CDR3 is TGTGCCAGCAGCCCCCAGAACAGGGTAGTTACGGAGACCCAGTACTTC. Its protein product is CASSPQNRVVTETQYF.